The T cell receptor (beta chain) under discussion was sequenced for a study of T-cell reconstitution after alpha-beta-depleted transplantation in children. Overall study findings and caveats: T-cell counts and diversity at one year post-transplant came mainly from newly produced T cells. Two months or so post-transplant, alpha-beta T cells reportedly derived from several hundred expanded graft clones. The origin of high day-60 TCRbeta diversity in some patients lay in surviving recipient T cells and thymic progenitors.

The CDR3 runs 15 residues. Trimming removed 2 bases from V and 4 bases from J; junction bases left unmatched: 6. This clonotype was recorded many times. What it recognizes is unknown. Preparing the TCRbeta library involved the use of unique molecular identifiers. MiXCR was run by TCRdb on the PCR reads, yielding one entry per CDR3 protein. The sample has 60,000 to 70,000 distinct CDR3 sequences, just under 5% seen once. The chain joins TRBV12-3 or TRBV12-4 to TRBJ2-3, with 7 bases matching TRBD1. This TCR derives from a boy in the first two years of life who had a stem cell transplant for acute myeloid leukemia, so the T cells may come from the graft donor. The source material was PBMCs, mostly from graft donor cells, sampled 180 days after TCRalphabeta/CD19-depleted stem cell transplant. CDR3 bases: TGTGCCAGCAGTTTAAAGGGGGCCCCGCCAGATACGCAGTATTTT. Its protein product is CASSLKGAPPDTQYF.